This T cell receptor beta chain stems from a study of Ad26.COV2.S vaccination and SARS-CoV-2 variants. Overall study results and limits: Once vaccination had occurred, spike-specific CD8+ and CD4+ T cell responses reportedly showed substantial breadth. Measurement of non-spike TCR breadth gave similar results in vaccine and placebo recipients.

The treatment denotes: around 19 received Ad26.COV2.S at low or high dose, single or two shots; 5 received placebo; per-sample allocation not given. Specimen acquisition occurred on day 63 following the initial vaccine or placebo injection. Ad26 vector vaccine expressed Wuhan-strain SARS-CoV-2 spike. In the case of this clone: Its antigen remains unidentified.

V shed 5 bases and J shed 2 bases, with 10 bases lying between them. The CDR3 is 13 amino acids. Looked up from germline, CDR1 is LNHDA and CDR2 is SQIVND (reference sequence). Using immunoSEQ multiplex PCR, the repertoire was profiled, and TCRdb retains in-frame clones only, with some absent. In the table there are about 480,000 clones, around nine tenths of which are singletons. The starting material was peripheral blood, obtained in a trial of Ad26.COV2.S vaccine versus placebo. The sequence derives from a person aged 18-65 years who received the Ad26.COV2.S COVID-19 vaccine or a placebo. The V call is TRBV19, the J call TRBJ2-7; D unresolved. CDR3 nucleotide sequence: TGTGCCAGTAGTGATGGGCCAACCTACGAGCAGTACTTC. This encodes CASSDGPTYEQYF.